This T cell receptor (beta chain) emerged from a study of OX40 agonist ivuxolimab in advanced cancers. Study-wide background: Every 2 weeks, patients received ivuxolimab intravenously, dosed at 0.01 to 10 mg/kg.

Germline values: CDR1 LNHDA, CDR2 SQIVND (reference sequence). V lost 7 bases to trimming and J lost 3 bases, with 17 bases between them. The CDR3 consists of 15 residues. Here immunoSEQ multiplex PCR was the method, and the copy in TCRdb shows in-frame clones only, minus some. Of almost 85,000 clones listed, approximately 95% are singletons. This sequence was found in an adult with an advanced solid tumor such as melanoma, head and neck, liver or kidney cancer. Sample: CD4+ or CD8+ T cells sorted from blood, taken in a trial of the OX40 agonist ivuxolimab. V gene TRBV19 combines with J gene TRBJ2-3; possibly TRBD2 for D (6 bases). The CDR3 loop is CASTPGSGGTDTQYF. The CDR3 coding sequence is TGTGCCAGTACCCCCGGGAGTGGTGGGACAGATACGCAGTATTTT.